The source of this T cell receptor beta chain is a study of blood T cells in healthy people across ages. Study-wide results and limits: Donor CMV infection status was unknown, possibly confounding age-related changes in expanded clonotypes.

As regards this clonotype: Antigen unknown. The junction does not match germline at one end; this may be a read error.

The CDR3 length is 15 residues. The germline CDR1 and CDR2 sequences are GTSNPN and SVGIG (reference sequence). It was with a sample-barcoded 5' primer and a J-beta primer mix that a second PCR of about 7 to 12 cycles was run. Each cDNA molecule received a tag from a template-switch adaptor that had 12 random nucleotides. TCRdb itself ran the 5' RACE reads through MiXCR, one entry per CDR3 protein. The sample includes roughly 800,000 distinct CDR3 sequences, more than 25% of them seen just once. These same data were also listed under a study on T cells of mothers and their children.

This rearrangement joins TRBV30 to TRBJ2-7; TRBD2 agrees at 8 bases. Input material: blood. The TCR was taken from a boy between 5 and 17 years old in good health. CDR3 bases: TGTGCCCGGAGAACCCGGGGGGGGTCCTCCTACGAGCAGTACTTC. Translating it yields CARRTRGGSSYEQYF.